The T cell receptor (beta chain) described here comes from a study of response to subunit inactivated influenza vaccine. Study-wide results and caveats: Authors suggested each seasonal flu vaccination may recruit only limited numbers of new T cells.

TCRdb fed the RT-PCR reads into MiXCR, producing one record per CDR3 protein. Of 500,000 to 600,000 distinct CDR3 sequences listed, 12% to 15% are singletons. This clonotype has a handful of counts. Its target is not known. V was cut by 1 base and J by 4 bases, with 11 bases left in between. The CDR3 runs to 15 residues. The material sequenced was PBMCs from blood, taken approximately 13 days after vaccination. J is TRBJ2-1 and V is TRBV12-3 or TRBV12-4, with TRBD1 as a possible D gene (5 bases). The TCR originated in a man aged 45-60 years who received an inactivated influenza vaccine. The DNA of the CDR3 is TGTGCCAGCAGTTTAGTAGTAGGGGATTACAATGAGCAGTTCTTC. It yields the protein CASSLVVGDYNEQFF.